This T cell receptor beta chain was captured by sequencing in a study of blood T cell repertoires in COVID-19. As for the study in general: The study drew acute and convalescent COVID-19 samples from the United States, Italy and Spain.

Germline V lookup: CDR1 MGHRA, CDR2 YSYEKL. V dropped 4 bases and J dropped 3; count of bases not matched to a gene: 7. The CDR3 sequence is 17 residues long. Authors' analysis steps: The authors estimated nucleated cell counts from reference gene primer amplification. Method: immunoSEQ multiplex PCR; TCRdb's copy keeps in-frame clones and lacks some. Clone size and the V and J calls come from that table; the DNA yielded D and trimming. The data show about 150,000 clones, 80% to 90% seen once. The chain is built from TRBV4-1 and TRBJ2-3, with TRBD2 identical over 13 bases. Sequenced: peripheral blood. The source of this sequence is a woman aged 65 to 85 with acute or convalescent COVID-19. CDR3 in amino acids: CASSPRTSGRDTDTQYF. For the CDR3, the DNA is TGCGCCAGCAGCCCTAGGACTAGCGGGAGAGATACAGATACGCAGTATTTT.